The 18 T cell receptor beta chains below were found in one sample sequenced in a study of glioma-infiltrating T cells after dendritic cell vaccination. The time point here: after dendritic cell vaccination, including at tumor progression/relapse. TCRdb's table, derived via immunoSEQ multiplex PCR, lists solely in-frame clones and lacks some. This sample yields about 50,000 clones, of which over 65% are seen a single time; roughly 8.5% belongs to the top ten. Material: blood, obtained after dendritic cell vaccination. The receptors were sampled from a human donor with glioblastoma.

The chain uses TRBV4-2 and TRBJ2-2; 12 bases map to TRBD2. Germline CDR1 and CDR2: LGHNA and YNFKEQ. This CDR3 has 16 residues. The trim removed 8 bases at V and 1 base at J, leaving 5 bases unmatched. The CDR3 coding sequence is TGTGCCAGCGGCCTAGCGGGGGGGGTGAACACCGGGGAGCTGTTTTTT. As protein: CASGLAGGVNTGELFF.

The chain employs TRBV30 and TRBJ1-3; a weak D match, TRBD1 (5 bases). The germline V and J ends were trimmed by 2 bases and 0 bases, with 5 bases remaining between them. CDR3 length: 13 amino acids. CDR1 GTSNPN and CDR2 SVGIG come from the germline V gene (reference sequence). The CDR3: CAWSQGSGNTIYF. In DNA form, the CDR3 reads TGTGCCTGGAGTCAGGGCTCTGGAAACACCATATATTTT.

In nucleotides, the CDR3 is TGTGCCAGCAGCAACCTCCCTCGGGCTAGCGGGGGGTTAGAGACCCAGTACTTC. Translation: CASSNLPRASGGLETQYF. The V gene is TRBV7-3, the J gene TRBJ2-5, with 11 bases identical to TRBD2. Germline trimming cut 5 bases from V and 4 bases from J; bases unmatched to any gene: 15. CDR3 length: 18 residues. Germline V CDR1 and CDR2: SGHTA, FQGTGA.

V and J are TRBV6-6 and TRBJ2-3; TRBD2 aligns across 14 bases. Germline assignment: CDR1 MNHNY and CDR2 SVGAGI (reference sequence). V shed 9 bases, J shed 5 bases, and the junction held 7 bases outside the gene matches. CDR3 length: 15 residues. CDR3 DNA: TGTGCCAGTACGACTAGCGGGGGGGCCGGAGATACGCAGTATTTT. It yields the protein CASTTSGGAGDTQYF.

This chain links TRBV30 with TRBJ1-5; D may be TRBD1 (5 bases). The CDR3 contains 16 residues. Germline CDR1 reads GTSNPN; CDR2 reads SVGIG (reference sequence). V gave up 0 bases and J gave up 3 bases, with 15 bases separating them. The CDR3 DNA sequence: TGTGCCTGGAGTGTACGACTTGACAGTTACAATCAGCCCCAGCATTTT. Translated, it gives CAWSVRLDSYNQPQHF. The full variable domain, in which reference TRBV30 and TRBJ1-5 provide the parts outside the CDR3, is SQTIHQWPATLVQPVGSPLSLECTVEGTSNPNLYWYRQAAGRGLQLLFYSVGIGQISSEVPQNLSASRPQDRQFILSSKKLLLSDSGFYLCAWSVRLDSYNQPQHFGDGTRLSIL.

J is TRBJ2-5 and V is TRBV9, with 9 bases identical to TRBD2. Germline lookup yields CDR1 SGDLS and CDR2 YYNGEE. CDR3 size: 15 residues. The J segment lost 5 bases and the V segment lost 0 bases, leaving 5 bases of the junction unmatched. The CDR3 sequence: CASSVVDSGGETQYF. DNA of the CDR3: TGTGCCAGCAGCGTAGTTGATAGCGGGGGTGAGACCCAGTACTTC.

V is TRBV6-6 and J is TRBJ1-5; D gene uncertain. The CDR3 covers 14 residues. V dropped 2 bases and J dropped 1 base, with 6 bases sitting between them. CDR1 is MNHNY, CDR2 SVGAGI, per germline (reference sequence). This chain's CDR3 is CASSYAGSNQPQHF. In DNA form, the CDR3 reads TGTGCCAGCAGTTACGCGGGAAGCAATCAGCCCCAGCATTTT.

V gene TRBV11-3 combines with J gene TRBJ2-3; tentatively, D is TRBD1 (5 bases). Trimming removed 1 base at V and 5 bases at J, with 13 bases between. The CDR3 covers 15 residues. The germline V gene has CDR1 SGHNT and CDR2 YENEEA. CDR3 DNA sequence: TGTGCCAGCAGCTTAGGGGCAGGGTTTCTAGATACGCAGTATTTT. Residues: CASSLGAGFLDTQYF.

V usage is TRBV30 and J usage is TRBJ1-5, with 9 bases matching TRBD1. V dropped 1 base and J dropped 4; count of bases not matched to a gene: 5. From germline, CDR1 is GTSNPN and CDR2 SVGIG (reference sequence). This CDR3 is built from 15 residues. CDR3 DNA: TGTGCCTGGAGTGCGGACAGGGGTCCAAATCAGCCCCAGCATTTT. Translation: CAWSADRGPNQPQHF.

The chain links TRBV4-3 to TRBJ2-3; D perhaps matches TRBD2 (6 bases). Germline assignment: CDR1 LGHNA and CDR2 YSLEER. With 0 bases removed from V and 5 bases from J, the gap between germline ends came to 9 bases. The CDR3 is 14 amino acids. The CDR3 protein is CASSQDDGGDTQYF. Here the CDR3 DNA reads TGCGCCAGCAGCCAAGATGACGGGGGAGATACGCAGTATTTT.

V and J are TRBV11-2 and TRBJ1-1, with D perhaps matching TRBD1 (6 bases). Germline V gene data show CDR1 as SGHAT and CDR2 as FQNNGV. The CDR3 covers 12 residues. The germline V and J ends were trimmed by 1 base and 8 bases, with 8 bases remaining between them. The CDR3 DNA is TGTGCCAGCAGCTTAGTTCAGGGGGAAGCTTTCTTT. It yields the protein CASSLVQGEAFF.

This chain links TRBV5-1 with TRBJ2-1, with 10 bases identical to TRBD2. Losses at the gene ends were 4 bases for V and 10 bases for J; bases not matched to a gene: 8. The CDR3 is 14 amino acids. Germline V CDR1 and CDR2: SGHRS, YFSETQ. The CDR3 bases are TGCGCCAGCAGCAGACTAGCGGGCGAGGGGGAGCAGTTCTTC. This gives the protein CASSRLAGEGEQFF.

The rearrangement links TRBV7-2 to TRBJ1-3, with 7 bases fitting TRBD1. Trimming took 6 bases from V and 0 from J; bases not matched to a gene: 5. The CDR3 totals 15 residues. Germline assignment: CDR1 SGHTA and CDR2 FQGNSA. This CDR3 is CASRTTGDSGNTIYF. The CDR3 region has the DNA TGTGCCAGCAGAACAACAGGGGACTCTGGAAACACCATATATTTT.

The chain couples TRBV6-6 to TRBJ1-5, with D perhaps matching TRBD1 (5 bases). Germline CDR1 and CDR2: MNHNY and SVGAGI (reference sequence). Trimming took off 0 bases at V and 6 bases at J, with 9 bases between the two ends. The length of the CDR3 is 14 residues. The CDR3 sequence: CASSYSGGTQPQHF. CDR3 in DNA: TGTGCCAGCAGTTACTCGGGGGGGACTCAGCCCCAGCATTTT.

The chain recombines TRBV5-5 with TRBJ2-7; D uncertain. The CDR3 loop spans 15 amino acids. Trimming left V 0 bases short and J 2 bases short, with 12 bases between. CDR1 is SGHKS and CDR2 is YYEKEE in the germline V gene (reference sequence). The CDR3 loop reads CASSLVSLQPYEQYF. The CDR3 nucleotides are TGTGCCAGCAGCTTGGTAAGCCTACAGCCCTACGAGCAGTACTTC.

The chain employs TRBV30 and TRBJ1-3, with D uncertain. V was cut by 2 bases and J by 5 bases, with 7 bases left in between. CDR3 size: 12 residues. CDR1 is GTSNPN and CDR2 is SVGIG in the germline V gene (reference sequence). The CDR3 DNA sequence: TGTGCCTGGAGTCCGACTAGAAACACCATATATTTT. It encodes CAWSPTRNTIYF. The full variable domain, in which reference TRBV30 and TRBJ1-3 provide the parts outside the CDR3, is SQTIHQWPATLVQPVGSPLSLECTVEGTSNPNLYWYRQAAGRGLQLLFYSVGIGQISSEVPQNLSASRPQDRQFILSSKKLLLSDSGFYLCAWSPTRNTIYFGEGSWLTVV.

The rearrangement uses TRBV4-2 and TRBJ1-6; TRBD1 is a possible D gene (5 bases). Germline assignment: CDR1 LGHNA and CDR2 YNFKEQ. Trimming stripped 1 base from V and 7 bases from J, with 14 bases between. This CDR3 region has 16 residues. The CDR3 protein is CASSQAGLSGNSPLHF. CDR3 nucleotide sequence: TGTGCCAGCAGCCAAGCGGGACTTTCGGGGAATTCACCCCTCCACTTT.

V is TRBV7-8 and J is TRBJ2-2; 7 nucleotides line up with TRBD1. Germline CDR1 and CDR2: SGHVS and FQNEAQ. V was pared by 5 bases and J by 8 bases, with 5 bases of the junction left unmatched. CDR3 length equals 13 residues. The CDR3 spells CASSLDREGELFF. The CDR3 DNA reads TGTGCCAGCAGCCTAGACAGGGAGGGGGAGCTGTTTTTT.